This is a list of T cell receptor beta chains from one sample in a study of cytomegalovirus exposure and HLA in healthy donors. Profiled with immunoSEQ multiplex PCR; TCRdb holds only in-frame clones, not every one. The sample carries about 160,000 clones, 82% recorded once. The sequencing sample was made of PBMCs. These receptor sequences come from a girl aged 10 to 17 in good health and CMV-seropositive. The CDR3 runs from the conserved cysteine through the conserved F or W. The D gene is left open where the match is weak. Clone size is given for some rows only: seen once, a few or many times, or a class if the clone is expanded.

DNA	CDR3	D	J	V	size
TGTGCCAGCAGTTTTCGGTCGGACTATGGCTACACCTTC	CASSFRSDYGYTF	NA	TRBJ1-2	TRBV27	NA
TGTGCCAGCAGCCTGCGTGGGGGGAGGAGAGACTATGGCTACACCTTC	CASSLRGGRRDYGYTF	NA	TRBJ1-2	TRBV13	NA
TGTGCCAGCAGTACGACAGGTACCTACGAGCAGTACTTC	CASSTTGTYEQYF	NA	TRBJ2-7	TRBV27	NA
TGTGCCAGCAGTACAGGACAGGGGGGCTACGAGCAGTACTTC	CASSTGQGGYEQYF	TRBD1	TRBJ2-7	TRBV28	once
TGTGCCAGCAGTCGAGGGCGTGTCTCCTACAATGAGCAGTTCTTC	CASSRGRVSYNEQFF	NA	TRBJ2-1	TRBV7-3	NA
TGCAGCGTTGAACGCGTGGATACGCAGTATTTT	CSVERVDTQYF	NA	TRBJ2-3	TRBV29-1	few
TGTGCCAGCAGCCCAAGTAGGGGGACAGGATACAATGAGCAGTTCTTC	CASSPSRGTGYNEQFF	TRBD1	TRBJ2-1	TRBV11-3	NA
TGTGCCAGCAGCTTTAGAGAGACTTATACGCAGTATTTT	CASSFRETYTQYF	NA	TRBJ2-3	TRBV5-6	NA
TGTGCCACGAAGCTGACAGGGTGGTTGGGGGAGACCCAGTACTTC	CATKLTGWLGETQYF	TRBD1	TRBJ2-5	TRBV19	NA
TGTGCCAGCAGCTTAGTCCTGATTAGGCCAGAGCCGGGGAACACTGAAGCTTTCTTT	CASSLVLIRPEPGNTEAFF	NA	TRBJ1-1	TRBV7-9	NA
TGTGCCAGCAGTGCGTCCGGGACAGGGGTTACTGAAGCTTTCTTT	CASSASGTGVTEAFF	TRBD1	TRBJ1-1	TRBV6-1	NA
TGTGCCAGCAGCTTGCGGCGGGAGTGGTTCGACGGGGAGCTGTTTTTT	CASSLRREWFDGELFF	TRBD2	TRBJ2-2	TRBV5-6	NA
TGTGCCAGCAGCTTAGCGCTCGGGGGAGGAGAGACCCAGTACTTC	CASSLALGGGETQYF	NA	TRBJ2-5	TRBV7-2	few
TGTGCCAGCAGCCCTTCCCGGGATGGCTACACCTTC	CASSPSRDGYTF	NA	TRBJ1-2	TRBV7-2	few
TGTGCCAGCAGCCTAGGACAGTCCTACGAGCAGTACTTC	CASSLGQSYEQYF	NA	TRBJ2-7	TRBV5-4	NA
TGTGCCAGCAGCTTAGTCGTCCGTTTGGGCAGGGGATACAATGAGCAGTTCTTC	CASSLVVRLGRGYNEQFF	NA	TRBJ2-1	TRBV7-2	NA